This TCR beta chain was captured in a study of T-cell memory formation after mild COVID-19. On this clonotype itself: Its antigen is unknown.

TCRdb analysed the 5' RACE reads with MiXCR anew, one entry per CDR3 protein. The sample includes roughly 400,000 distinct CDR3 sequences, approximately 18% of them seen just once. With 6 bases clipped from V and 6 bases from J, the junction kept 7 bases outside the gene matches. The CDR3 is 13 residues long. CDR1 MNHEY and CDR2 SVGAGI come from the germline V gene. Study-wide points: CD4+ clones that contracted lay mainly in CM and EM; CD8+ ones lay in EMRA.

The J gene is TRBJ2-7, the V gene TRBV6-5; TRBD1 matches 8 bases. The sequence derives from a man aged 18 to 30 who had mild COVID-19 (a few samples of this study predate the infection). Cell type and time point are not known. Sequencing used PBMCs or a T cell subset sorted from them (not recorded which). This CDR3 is CASRDGQGREQYV. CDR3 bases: TGTGCCAGCAGAGACGGACAGGGTCGCGAGCAGTACGTC.